This T cell receptor (beta chain) is from a study of T cells in Graves' hyperthyroidism and ophthalmopathy. RNA transcripts gave rise to amplified TCR beta CDR3 regions. HTBI primers were employed in a first-round RT-PCR of the TCR CDR3. A single record per CDR3 protein comes from TCRdb applying MiXCR to the multiplex PCR reads. The sample lists hundreds of thousands of distinct CDR3 sequences, around 20% occurring once. The CDR3 contains 15 residues. The V gene's germline CDR1 is LNHDA and CDR2 SQIVND (reference sequence). With V trimmed by 3 bases and J by 1 base, 4 bases remained unmatched. The study left out patients who had uncontrolled infection, other autoimmune disease, pregnancy or lactation.

This receptor was obtained from a woman aged 50 to 65 with Graves' hyperthyroidism that later progressed to Graves' ophthalmopathy. The sequencing sample was made of blood. The genes are TRBV19 and TRBJ2-5; 8 bases match TRBD1. The DNA for the CDR3 is TGTGCCAGTAGTATCGGGACAGGAGCCCAAGAGACCCAGTACTTC. Protein sequence: CASSIGTGAQETQYF.